Below, 16 T cell receptor beta chains from the same sample are listed, as sequenced in a study of beta chain features in type 1 diabetes. Sequencing targeted expressed TCRB transcripts, as all isolated RNA had been reverse transcribed. Profiling relied on immunoSEQ multiplex PCR, and the TCRdb table lists in-frame clones only, not all of them. There are over 350,000 clones in the sample; approximately 15% occur only once, and about 0.018% lies in the top ten. The material sequenced was naive CD4+ T cells from blood. These receptors all stem from a woman in her late teens or twenties in good health.

This clone was seen more than once but under ten times. This chain connects TRBV6-4 to TRBJ2-4; 9 bases align to TRBD2. This CDR3 spans 12 amino acids. Looked up from germline, CDR1 is MRHNA and CDR2 is SNTAGT. The V segment lost 6 bases and the J segment 16 bases; nucleotides outside the gene matches: 10. CDR3 in DNA: TGTGCCAGCAGCAGGGGACTAGCTCCCGGTTACTTC. This sequence encodes CASSRGLAPGYF.

This clone was counted only a few times. The V gene is TRBV5-6, the J gene TRBJ1-4; D perhaps matches TRBD1 (5 bases). This CDR3 has 14 amino acids. The germline gives CDR1 SGHDT, CDR2 YYEEEE. Between the trimmed V and J ends, which lost 6 bases and 7 bases, there was a span of 16 bases. The CDR3 reads CASTPAGGGEKLFF. The CDR3 bases are TGTGCCAGCACCCCTGCGGGGGGAGGTGAAAAACTGTTTTTT.

The rearrangement links TRBV9 to TRBJ2-7; 8 bases line up with TRBD1. The CDR3 spans 16 residues. Germline V lookup: CDR1 SGDLS, CDR2 YYNGEE. Trimming removed 0 bases from V and 2 bases from J; junction bases left unmatched: 7. The CDR3 sequence is CASSVAGGAGTYEQYF. CDR3 in DNA: TGTGCCAGCAGCGTAGCAGGGGGCGCAGGAACCTACGAGCAGTACTTC.

A few counts support this clone. The chain carries TRBV9 and TRBJ2-1; no definite D call. From germline, CDR1 is SGDLS and CDR2 YYNGEE. The CDR3 consists of 15 residues. Trimming cost V 0 bases and J 1 base, with 8 bases left between them. CDR3 sequence reads: CASSVDFRSYNEQFF. The DNA of the CDR3 is TGTGCCAGCAGCGTAGATTTTCGTTCCTACAATGAGCAGTTCTTC.

This clone was seen more than once but under ten times. The chain carries TRBV28 and TRBJ2-3, with D possibly TRBD1 on 6 matching bases. The germline CDR1 and CDR2 sequences are MDHEN and SYDVKM. V was shortened by 7 bases and J by 0 bases, with 11 bases between the two germline ends. The CDR3 is 14 amino acids. This chain's CDR3 is CASTSDRSTDTQYF. CDR3 nucleotides: TGTGCCAGCACCTCTGACAGGAGCACAGATACGCAGTATTTT.

The CDR3 loop reads CASKEYGETQYF. The DNA of the CDR3 is TGTGCCAGCAAAGAGTATGGAGAGACCCAGTACTTC. The V call is TRBV27, the J call TRBJ2-5, with D unclear. The V gene's germline CDR1 is MNHEY and CDR2 SMNVEV (reference sequence). This CDR3 spans 12 amino acids. V shed 7 bases and J shed 4 bases, with 10 bases lying between them.

The sample holds a few counts of this clone. The J gene is TRBJ2-2, the V gene TRBV5-1, with a possible D match to TRBD2 (5 bases). This CDR3 is 15 amino acids long. V was pared by 4 bases and J by 1 base, with 11 bases between. Per the germline V gene, CDR1 is SGHRS and CDR2 is YFSETQ. The CDR3 sequence is CASSLEGRNTGELFF. CDR3 in DNA: TGCGCCAGCAGCCTAGAAGGGAGGAACACCGGGGAGCTGTTTTTT.

This clone was recorded a few times. The chain is built from TRBV2 and TRBJ2-1; D perhaps matches TRBD1 (7 bases). Germline assignment: CDR1 SNHLY and CDR2 FYNNEI. Trimming took off 5 bases at V and 10 bases at J, with 12 bases between the two ends. CDR3 size: 12 residues. The CDR3 loop is CASSRTGLEQFF. The DNA for the CDR3 is TGTGCCAGCAGTCGGACAGGACTAGAGCAGTTCTTC.

J is TRBJ2-5 and V is TRBV6-5; 10 nucleotides line up with TRBD1. The V gene end was trimmed by 5 bases and the J gene end by 2 bases; junction bases not matched to a gene: 5. Germline V lookup: CDR1 MNHEY, CDR2 SVGAGI. This CDR3 is 15 amino acids long. The CDR3 loop reads CASSRDRGLQETQYF. CDR3 sequence (DNA): TGTGCCAGCAGTCGGGACAGGGGCCTTCAAGAGACCCAGTACTTC.

This rearrangement joins TRBV9 to TRBJ2-7; possible D gene TRBD1, 6 bases. Deletions cut 0 bases from V and 3 bases from J, with 16 bases between. CDR1 is SGDLS, CDR2 YYNGEE, per germline. This CDR3 comprises 16 residues. The CDR3 is CASSVDPGQSFYEQYF. The CDR3 bases are TGTGCCAGCAGCGTAGACCCCGGACAGAGTTTCTACGAGCAGTACTTC.

V and J are TRBV7-2 and TRBJ2-7, with 8 bases that match TRBD1. CDR1 SGHTA and CDR2 FQGNSA come from the germline V gene. This CDR3 spans 13 amino acids. J lost 6 bases, V lost 5 bases, and 6 bases had no gene match. DNA of the CDR3: TGTGCCAGCAGCGACACAGGGGGTTCCGAGCAGTACTTC. Its protein is CASSDTGGSEQYF. The full variable domain, rest sourced from reference TRBV7-2 and TRBJ2-7, is GAGVSQSPSNKVTEKGKDVELRCDPISGHTALYWYRQSLGQGLEFLIYFQGNSAPDKSGLPSDRFSAERTGGSVSTLTIQRTQQEDSAVYLCASSDTGGSEQYFGPGTRLTVT.

This clone was detected a few times. V and J are TRBV29-1 and TRBJ2-2; 8 bases align to TRBD2. Trimming at V came to 8 bases and at J to 0 bases, leaving 8 bases not matched to a gene. The V gene's germline CDR1 is SQVTM and CDR2 ANQGSEA. The CDR3 runs 15 residues. CDR3 sequence (DNA): TGCAGCTTTATAGCGGGGCCCCCGAACACCGGGGAGCTGTTTTTT. Translation gives CSFIAGPPNTGELFF.

The chain couples TRBV5-1 to TRBJ1-5; D not certain. Between the trimmed V and J ends, which lost 0 bases and 4 bases, there was a span of 8 bases. Germline CDR1 and CDR2: SGHRS and YFSETQ. CDR3 length: 14 amino acids. The CDR3 nucleotides read TGCGCCAGCAGCTTGGGGCAGGAAAATCAGCCCCAGCATTTT. This encodes CASSLGQENQPQHF.

The chain uses TRBV30 and TRBJ2-3; 7 bases are a match to TRBD2. Germline lookup yields CDR1 GTSNPN and CDR2 SVGIG (reference sequence). The trim removed 4 bases at V and 4 bases at J, leaving 5 bases unmatched. This CDR3 region has 13 residues. CDR3 region: CAWTGGGPDTQYF. CDR3 DNA: TGTGCCTGGACTGGGGGAGGGCCAGATACGCAGTATTTT.

The chain joins TRBV29-1 to TRBJ2-1; TRBD2 aligns across 9 bases. Per the germline V gene, CDR1 is SQVTM and CDR2 is ANQGSEA. Unmatched junction bases numbered 7, after V lost 6 bases and J lost 4 bases. This CDR3 is built from 14 residues. The CDR3 loop reads CSVVAGDPYNEQFF. The CDR3, as DNA: TGCAGCGTGGTAGCGGGAGATCCTTACAATGAGCAGTTCTTC.

The rearrangement joins TRBV30 to TRBJ2-3; tentative D call: TRBD2 (5 bases). The CDR3 covers 18 residues. Germline lookup yields CDR1 GTSNPN and CDR2 SVGIG (reference sequence). Deletions cut 0 bases from V and 3 bases from J, with 22 bases between. The CDR3 is CAWSVPPWARRVTDTQYF. CDR3 nucleotides: TGTGCCTGGAGTGTACCTCCCTGGGCCAGGCGGGTGACAGATACGCAGTATTTT.